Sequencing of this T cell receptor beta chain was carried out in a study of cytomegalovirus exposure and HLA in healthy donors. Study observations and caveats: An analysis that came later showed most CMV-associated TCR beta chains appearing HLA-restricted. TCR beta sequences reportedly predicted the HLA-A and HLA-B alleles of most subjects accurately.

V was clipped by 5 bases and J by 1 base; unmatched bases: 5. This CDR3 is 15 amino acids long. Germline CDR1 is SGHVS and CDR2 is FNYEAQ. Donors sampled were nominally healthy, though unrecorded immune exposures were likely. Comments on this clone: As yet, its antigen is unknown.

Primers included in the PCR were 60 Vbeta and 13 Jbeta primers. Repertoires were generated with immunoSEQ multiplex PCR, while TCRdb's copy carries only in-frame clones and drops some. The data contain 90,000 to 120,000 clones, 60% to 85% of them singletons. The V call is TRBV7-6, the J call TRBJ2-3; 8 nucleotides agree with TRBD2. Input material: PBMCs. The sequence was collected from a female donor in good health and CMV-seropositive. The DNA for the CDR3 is TGTGCCAGCAGCCCACTAGCGGCCCGCACAGATACGCAGTATTTT. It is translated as CASSPLAARTDTQYF. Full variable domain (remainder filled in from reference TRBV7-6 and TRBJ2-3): GAGVSQSPRYKVTKRGQDVALRCDPISGHVSLYWYRQALGQGPEFLTYFNYEAQQDKSGLPNDRFSAERPEGSISTLTIQRTEQRDSAMYRCASSPLAARTDTQYFGPGTRLTVL.